This is a list of T cell receptor beta chains from one sample in a study of CD8+ T cells in alopecia areata. The repertoire was sequenced with immunoSEQ multiplex PCR; TCRdb's copy has only in-frame clones and lacks some. The sample holds about 140,000 clones; about 51% are singletons and the top ten take approximately 1%. The specimen was CD4+ T cells sorted from blood, collected at week 0. The receptors stem from a human donor with alopecia areata. CDR3s include the opening cysteine and the closing phenylalanine or tryptophan. Each record gives: J gene, V gene, clone size, D gene, CDR3 DNA, CDR3 protein. D genes are given only for firm matches. The size of a clone is reported for some rows only, either as once, few or many, or as a class for expanded clones.

j_call: TRBJ2-3; v_call: TRBV29-1; clone_size: .; d_call: .; cdr3_nt: TGCAGCGTTCGAAGCGGTATTGCGGGCAGCACAGATACGCAGTATTTT; cdr3_aa: CSVRSGIAGSTDTQYF
j_call: TRBJ2-3; v_call: TRBV4-3; clone_size: .; d_call: .; cdr3_nt: TGCGCCAGCAGCCAAGAGTTAGCGGCAGATACGCAGTATTTT; cdr3_aa: CASSQELAADTQYF
j_call: TRBJ2-1; v_call: TRBV30; clone_size: .; d_call: TRBD2; cdr3_nt: TGTGCCTGGAGTGCATCAGCGGGAGGGAAGTTTAATGAGCAGTTCTTC; cdr3_aa: CAWSASAGGKFNEQFF
j_call: TRBJ1-2; v_call: TRBV18; clone_size: once; d_call: .; cdr3_nt: TGTGCCAGCTCACAATTAGAGGAAATGCTCTATGGCTACACCTTC; cdr3_aa: CASSQLEEMLYGYTF
j_call: TRBJ1-2; v_call: TRBV20-1; clone_size: few; d_call: .; cdr3_nt: TGCAGTGCAGACCGACGAGTTGGCTACACCTTC; cdr3_aa: CSADRRVGYTF
j_call: TRBJ2-3; v_call: TRBV7-8; clone_size: once; d_call: .; cdr3_nt: TGTGCCAGCAGTTCCCCGGCGACAGATACGCAGTATTTT; cdr3_aa: CASSSPATDTQYF
j_call: TRBJ2-5; v_call: TRBV7-9; clone_size: .; d_call: .; cdr3_nt: TGTGCCAGCAGTCCCCGGGGGACCGCAGGGGAGACCCAGTACTTC; cdr3_aa: CASSPRGTAGETQYF
j_call: TRBJ1-4; v_call: TRBV30; clone_size: .; d_call: .; cdr3_nt: TGTGCCTGGAGGCACGGTGAAAATGAAAAACTGTTTTTT; cdr3_aa: CAWRHGENEKLFF
j_call: TRBJ2-3; v_call: TRBV7-9; clone_size: .; d_call: TRBD2; cdr3_nt: TGTGCCAGCAGCTCTAGCGGAAGCACAGATACGCAGTATTTT; cdr3_aa: CASSSSGSTDTQYF
j_call: TRBJ2-7; v_call: TRBV29-1; clone_size: .; d_call: .; cdr3_nt: TGCAGCGTTGAAGGGGGTGTTGGGCAGCAGGGCTACGAGCAGTACTTC; cdr3_aa: CSVEGGVGQQGYEQYF
j_call: TRBJ1-2; v_call: TRBV6-5; clone_size: .; d_call: .; cdr3_nt: TGTGCCAGCACCTCCGGTGGCAGGGAGGTTGAGGGCTACACCTTC; cdr3_aa: CASTSGGREVEGYTF
j_call: TRBJ1-1; v_call: TRBV6-5; clone_size: .; d_call: .; cdr3_nt: TGTGCCAGCAGTTCCCGACAGACCAAGAACACTGAAGCTTTCTTT; cdr3_aa: CASSSRQTKNTEAFF
j_call: TRBJ1-1; v_call: TRBV18; clone_size: few; d_call: .; cdr3_nt: TGTGCCAGCTCACCAGAGGGAACTGAAGCTTTCTTT; cdr3_aa: CASSPEGTEAFF
j_call: TRBJ2-4; v_call: TRBV7-2; clone_size: .; d_call: TRBD1; cdr3_nt: TGTGCCAGCAGTCCGGGACAGCAGAACATTCAGTACTTC; cdr3_aa: CASSPGQQNIQYF
j_call: TRBJ2-6; v_call: TRBV28; clone_size: .; d_call: .; cdr3_nt: TGTGCCAGCAATCCTAGGAGTACCTCTGGGGCCAACGTCCTGACTTTC; cdr3_aa: CASNPRSTSGANVLTF
j_call: TRBJ1-2; v_call: TRBV7-2; clone_size: .; d_call: .; cdr3_nt: TGTGCCAGCAGCCAAGATCCAGGGGCGGGCTACACCTTC; cdr3_aa: CASSQDPGAGYTF
j_call: TRBJ2-7; v_call: TRBV5-4; clone_size: .; d_call: TRBD2; cdr3_nt: TGTGCCAGCAGCTCCTGGACTAGCGGGCCCAATACCTACGAGCAGTACTTC; cdr3_aa: CASSSWTSGPNTYEQYF
j_call: TRBJ2-7; v_call: TRBV5-6; clone_size: .; d_call: .; cdr3_nt: TGTGCCAGCAGCTTGGTTTCGGCAGCCTACGAGCAGTACTTC; cdr3_aa: CASSLVSAAYEQYF
j_call: TRBJ2-7; v_call: TRBV19; clone_size: .; d_call: .; cdr3_nt: TGTGCCAGTAAACACCTCCTCCCCTGTGAGCAGTACTTC; cdr3_aa: CASKHLLPCEQYF
j_call: TRBJ2-7; v_call: TRBV7-2; clone_size: .; d_call: .; cdr3_nt: TGTGCCAGCAGCTTAGAGGTAACCGGGAGATTCTACGAGCAGTACTTC; cdr3_aa: CASSLEVTGRFYEQYF
j_call: TRBJ2-5; v_call: TRBV15; clone_size: .; d_call: .; cdr3_nt: TGTGCCACCAGCAGAGTAGGCCTTCCCCAGTACTTC; cdr3_aa: CATSRVGLPQYF
j_call: TRBJ2-2; v_call: TRBV5-1; clone_size: .; d_call: .; cdr3_nt: TGCGCCAGCAGCATGACAGACGCGAACACCGGGGAGCTGTTTTTT; cdr3_aa: CASSMTDANTGELFF
j_call: TRBJ1-2; v_call: TRBV6-6; clone_size: .; d_call: .; cdr3_nt: TGTGCCAGCGGATCAGGGTTAATCGGTTCTGGCTACACCTTC; cdr3_aa: CASGSGLIGSGYTF
j_call: TRBJ2-6; v_call: TRBV29-1; clone_size: .; d_call: .; cdr3_nt: TGCAGCGTTGGTATGTACATCTCTGGGGCCAACGTCCTGACTTTC; cdr3_aa: CSVGMYISGANVLTF
j_call: TRBJ2-7; v_call: TRBV29-1; clone_size: .; d_call: .; cdr3_nt: TGCAGCGTTCGACAGGACGACGAGCAGTACTTC; cdr3_aa: CSVRQDDEQYF
j_call: TRBJ2-7; v_call: TRBV27; clone_size: few; d_call: .; cdr3_nt: TGTGCCAGCAGTTTGACGGGTGGTTACGAGCAGTACTTC; cdr3_aa: CASSLTGGYEQYF
j_call: TRBJ2-1; v_call: TRBV29-1; clone_size: .; d_call: .; cdr3_nt: TGCAGCGTTCGGGGCCCGGTAAGGGGAAGCTCCTACAATGAGCAGTTCTTC; cdr3_aa: CSVRGPVRGSSYNEQFF